Following are 2 T cell receptor beta chains from one sample sequenced in a study of T-cell reconstitution after alpha-beta-depleted transplantation in children. Unique molecular identifiers were incorporated when the TCRbeta library was constructed. TCRdb recomputed calls from the PCR reads with MiXCR, one row per CDR3 protein. This table has some 300,000 distinct CDR3 sequences, 10% appearing once. The specimen comprised PBMCs, sampled before TCRalphabeta/CD19-depleted stem cell transplant. Receptors were obtained from a boy in the first two years of life with acute myeloid leukemia, due to receive a stem cell transplant.

V is TRBV20-1 and J is TRBJ2-3, with D unclear. The V end lost 0 bases, the J end lost 0 bases, and 10 bases lay between the germline ends. Germline assignment: CDR1 DFQATT and CDR2 SNEGSKA (reference sequence). This CDR3 contains 15 residues. The CDR3 DNA is TGCAGTGCTAGAGATCTATCTCAAAGCACAGATACGCAGTATTTT. Its translation: CSARDLSQSTDTQYF.

This clonotype occurred many times. The chain links TRBV5-1 to TRBJ2-2; 14 nucleotides line up with TRBD2. Germline trimming cut 5 bases from V and 7 bases from J; bases unmatched to any gene: 7. CDR3 length: 16 residues. Germline values: CDR1 SGHRS, CDR2 YFSETQ. CDR3 region: CASSTGTSGGGGELFF. DNA for the CDR3: TGCGCCAGCAGTACCGGGACTAGCGGGGGAGGCGGGGAGCTGTTTTTT. Drawing the rest from reference TRBV5-1 and TRBJ2-2, the complete variable domain is KAGVTQTPRYLIKTRGQQVTLSCSPISGHRSVSWYQQTPGQGLQFLFEYFSETQRNKGNFPGRFSGRQFSNSRSEMNVSTLELGDSALYLCASSTGTSGGGGELFFGEGSRLTVL.